This T cell receptor (beta chain) was captured in a study of blood T cell repertoires in COVID-19. About the study: Material from acute and convalescent COVID-19 was sourced from the United States, Italy and Spain.

This clone appeared a few times. During active infection, Seattle patients enrolled and were then monitored through disease. Authors' processing steps: How many nucleated cells were present was estimated from reference gene primer amplification. The assay was immunoSEQ multiplex PCR, and TCRdb's table has in-frame clones only and misses some. V and J calls and clone size are those listed in that table; D and trimming were worked out from the DNA. This sample has about 180,000 clones; roughly four fifths occur once, and the top ten carry more than 7.5%. The CDR3 totals 14 residues. Trimming cost V 5 bases and J 8 bases, with 18 bases left between them. Germline V lookup: CDR1 LNHDA, CDR2 SQIVND (reference sequence).

The source of this sequence is a woman in her sixties or seventies with COVID-19, enrolled during active disease. Sequenced sample: peripheral blood. The V and J genes are TRBV19 and TRBJ1-1; possible D gene TRBD1, 5 bases. CDR3: CASSGSGVPREAFF. The CDR3 nucleotides read TGTGCCAGTAGTGGTTCGGGGGTGCCCAGGGAAGCTTTCTTT.